Shown below are 26 T cell receptor beta chains from a single sample sequenced in a study of radiotherapy plus CTLA-4 blockade in lung cancer (dated by TCRdb to the late 2010s). Receptor libraries were prepared by the immunoSEQ multiplex PCR assay. The clones in this table, taken by TCRdb from immuneACCESS, are in-frame only. Not every clone is retained; where verified, under half of the shortfall comes from an unresolved V gene, and the cause of the rest is unknown. The sample includes 40,000 to 45,000 clones, with 70% to 80% observed a single time. The ten most abundant clones make up 9.8% of the sample. Specimen: peripheral blood, collected from a patient treated with radiotherapy plus ipilimumab. All receptors derive from a human donor with non-small cell lung cancer who had stable disease on radiotherapy plus ipilimumab.

The rearrangement links TRBV4-2 to TRBJ1-1; 11 bases map to TRBD1. The CDR3 contains 16 residues. CDR1 and CDR2 from the germline V gene are LGHNA and YNFKEQ. J lost 4 bases, V lost 4 bases, and 8 bases had no gene match. The CDR3 spells CASSLEGTGGGTEAFF. In DNA, the CDR3 is TGTGCCAGCAGCCTAGAAGGGACAGGGGGGGGCACTGAAGCTTTCTTT.

This chain uses TRBV5-1 with TRBJ2-1; 8 bases fit TRBD1. The CDR3 length is 15 residues. After removal of 7 bases from V and 4 bases from J, the junction contained 10 bases not matched to a gene. In germline, CDR1 is SGHRS, CDR2 YFSETQ. In nucleotides, the CDR3 is TGCGCCAGCCAGAAGCGACAGGGGACTTACAATGAGCAGTTCTTC. The encoded protein is CASQKRQGTYNEQFF. Filled out from reference TRBV5-1 and TRBJ2-1, the complete variable domain reads KAGVTQTPRYLIKTRGQQVTLSCSPISGHRSVSWYQQTPGQGLQFLFEYFSETQRNKGNFPGRFSGRQFSNSRSEMNVSTLELGDSALYLCASQKRQGTYNEQFFGPGTRLTVL.

This chain uses TRBV7-8 with TRBJ2-3; a weak D match, TRBD2 (5 bases). The CDR3 totals 15 residues. V dropped 0 bases and J dropped 2 bases, with 9 bases sitting between them. Per germline, CDR1 SGHVS and CDR2 FQNEAQ. This CDR3 reads CASSLAGGPTDTQYF. The CDR3 bases are TGTGCCAGCAGCTTAGCAGGAGGACCCACAGATACGCAGTATTTT.

CDR3 DNA sequence: TGTGCCAGCAGCGTAGCCGGCAGGCAAGAGACCCAGTACTTC. It encodes CASSVAGRQETQYF. The chain joins TRBV9 to TRBJ2-5; D gene ambiguous. CDR1 is SGDLS, CDR2 YYNGEE, per germline. The CDR3 loop spans 14 amino acids. V lost 0 bases, J lost 2 bases, and 8 bases lay in between.

V gene TRBV2 combines with J gene TRBJ1-2; D is possibly TRBD1 (5 bases). Trimming pared 6 bases from V and 5 bases from J, leaving 19 bases between. Germline V gene lookup returns CDR1 SNHLY and CDR2 FYNNEI. This CDR3 spans 15 amino acids. For the CDR3, the DNA is TGTGCCAGCAGCCCCGGCCTGTGGGGGGGATATGGCTACACCTTC. It codes for CASSPGLWGGYGYTF.

The rearrangement links TRBV15 to TRBJ2-7; 7 bases line up with TRBD2. Trimming at V came to 1 base and at J to 1 base, leaving 4 bases not matched to a gene. This CDR3 is built from 15 residues. CDR1 and CDR2 (germline): LNHNV, YYDKDF (reference sequence). The CDR3 region is CATSRVISGSYEQYF. The CDR3 DNA is TGTGCCACCAGCAGAGTGATTAGCGGGTCCTACGAGCAGTACTTC.

This clone showed up just a few times. The chain joins TRBV12-5 to TRBJ1-4, with TRBD1 as a possible D gene (6 bases). The CDR3 extends over 15 amino acids. With 6 bases removed from V and 8 bases from J, the gap between germline ends came to 19 bases. CDR1 LGHNT and CDR2 FRNRAP come from the germline V gene. The DNA of the CDR3 is TGTGCTAGTGGGGAACAGGGCCTAGCAGGGGAAAAACTGTTTTTT. This translates into CASGEQGLAGEKLFF.

CDR3 DNA: TGTGCCAGCAGACGGACAGGGCAGGAGGGAGAGACCCAGTACTTC. Its translation is CASRRTGQEGETQYF. This sequence joins TRBV6-4 and TRBJ2-5; TRBD1 matches 8 bases. J was trimmed by 4 bases and V by 6 bases; bases with no gene match: 10. Germline CDR1 reads MRHNA; CDR2 reads SNTAGT. The CDR3 runs 15 residues.

As to this clone: This same CDR3 is encoded by further DNA sequences in the sample. As DNA, the CDR3 is TGTGCCAGCAGTTACAGGGTCCAAGAGACCCAGTACTTC. Translated, it gives CASSYRVQETQYF. V gene TRBV11-3 combines with J gene TRBJ2-5; tentatively, D is TRBD1 (6 bases). V lost 6 bases and J 1 base, leaving 9 bases between the germline ends. In germline, CDR1 is SGHNT, CDR2 YENEEA. CDR3 length: 13 amino acids.

The chain joins TRBV6-5 to TRBJ2-7; 7 bases are a match to TRBD2. Germline V gene data show CDR1 as MNHEY and CDR2 as SVGAGI. The V segment lost 6 bases and the J segment 6 bases; nucleotides outside the gene matches: 8. The CDR3 runs 13 residues. For the CDR3, the DNA is TGTGCCAGCAGACCTGGGGACTACGTCGAGCAGTACTTC. As protein: CASRPGDYVEQYF.

The J gene is TRBJ2-2, the V gene TRBV7-9, with D perhaps TRBD1 (7 bases). The length of the CDR3 is 15 residues. Germline CDR1 and CDR2: SEHNR and FQNEAQ (reference sequence). With 5 bases removed from V and 5 bases from J, the gap between germline ends came to 15 bases. CDR3 nucleotides: TGTGCCAGCAGCCTTCTGGAGGGGGCGACCGGGGAGCTGTTTTTT. Amino acid sequence: CASSLLEGATGELFF.

This clone was observed a handful of times. The chain is built from TRBV27 and TRBJ1-1; unclear D gene. Germline CDR1 and CDR2: MNHEY and SMNVEV (reference sequence). This CDR3 has 14 amino acids. V gave up 0 bases and J gave up 11 bases, with 16 bases separating them. In nucleotides, the CDR3 is TGTGCCAGCAGTTTATCGATTCCGGGGTTCACGGCTTTCTTT. Amino acids: CASSLSIPGFTAFF.

This rearrangement joins TRBV5-1 to TRBJ2-2, with TRBD1 as a possible D gene (5 bases). Germline-derived CDR1 and CDR2 are SGHRS and YFSETQ. The V and J ends lost 6 bases and 2 bases respectively, with 8 bases between them. There are 13 residues in the CDR3. The CDR3 region is CASTQGNTGELFF. As DNA, the CDR3 is TGCGCCAGCACTCAGGGCAACACCGGGGAGCTGTTTTTT.

J is TRBJ2-3 and V is TRBV7-8, with 11 bases lining up with TRBD2. V lost 8 bases to trimming and J lost 6 bases; unmatched junction nucleotides: 7. The length of the CDR3 is 14 residues. Germline CDR1 SGHVS, CDR2 FQNEAQ. CDR3 loop: CASGRLAGRDTQYF. DNA of the CDR3: TGTGCCAGCGGAAGACTAGCGGGGCGGGATACGCAGTATTTT.

The CDR3 DNA sequence: TGTGCCAGCAGCTTAGGGAGGCTTGTGCATACGCAGTATTTT. Translated: CASSLGRLVHTQYF. The chain is built from TRBV11-3 and TRBJ2-3; the D gene is possibly TRBD2 (5 bases). The CDR3 has 14 residues. CDR1 is SGHNT, CDR2 YENEEA, per germline. V lost 1 base to trimming and J lost 7 bases, with 12 bases between them. The full variable domain, rest sourced from reference TRBV11-3 and TRBJ2-3, is EAGVVQSPRYKIIEKKQPVAFWCNPISGHNTLYWYLQNLGQGPELLIRYENEEAVDDSQLPKDRFSAERLKGVDSTLKIQPAELGDSAVYLCASSLGRLVHTQYFGPGTRLTVL.

The rearrangement uses TRBV6-5 and TRBJ1-2; TRBD1 matches at 7 bases. The germline gives CDR1 MNHEY, CDR2 SVGAGI. The ends lost 2 bases at V and 10 bases at J; junction bases unmatched: 10. There are 14 residues in the CDR3. In DNA, the CDR3 is TGTGCCAGCAGTTACGGTGTAGGGGGCGATGACTACACCTTC. As protein: CASSYGVGGDDYTF.

This clone was seen more than once but under ten times. Here the CDR3 DNA reads TGTGCCAGCAGCTTAACAACACAGGCTAGAATCAGCAGGGCTTTCTTT. Its translation is CASSLTTQARISRAFF. The rearrangement joins TRBV7-2 to TRBJ1-1, with a weak D call TRBD1 (5 bases). This CDR3 spans 16 amino acids. V was trimmed by 2 bases and J by 11 bases, leaving 24 bases between them. The germline V gene has CDR1 SGHTA and CDR2 FQGNSA.

This clone was counted many times. This sequence joins TRBV13 and TRBJ2-5; perhaps TRBD1 as D (6 bases). The CDR3 loop spans 14 amino acids. The germline V gene has CDR1 PRHDT and CDR2 FYEKMQ (reference sequence). Between the trimmed V and J ends, which lost 4 bases and 5 bases, there was a span of 14 bases. The CDR3 DNA sequence: TGTGCCAGCAGCTCCAGGGGCATGAAGGAGACCCAGTACTTC. This codes for CASSSRGMKETQYF.

The chain uses TRBV2 and TRBJ1-4, with D unclear. The CDR3 sequence is 16 residues long. V dropped 0 bases and J dropped 4 bases, with 12 bases sitting between them. Germline CDR1 is SNHLY and CDR2 is FYNNEI. CDR3 residues: CASSEATAGYNEKLFF. In DNA, the CDR3 is TGTGCCAGCAGTGAAGCCACGGCAGGCTATAATGAAAAACTGTTTTTT.

The rearrangement uses TRBV6-6 and TRBJ1-1; 7 nucleotides agree with TRBD1. V trimming: 6 bases; J trimming: 5 bases; junction bases outside the gene matches: 9. The CDR3 is 14 amino acids. Germline V gives CDR1 MNHNY, CDR2 SVGAGI (reference sequence). CDR3 amino acids: CASSRTQGRTEAFF. CDR3 nucleotides: TGTGCCAGCAGCCGCACACAGGGGCGGACTGAAGCTTTCTTT.

V usage is TRBV6-1 and J usage is TRBJ2-1; 9 nucleotides agree with TRBD2. This CDR3 has 14 amino acids. The germline CDR1 and CDR2 sequences are MNHNS and SASEGT. Trimming cost V 5 bases and J 8 bases; bases outside gene matches: 7. The chain's CDR3 is CASSSRGGRDEQFF. CDR3 DNA: TGTGCCAGCAGTTCGCGGGGGGGGCGAGATGAGCAGTTCTTC.

The chain recombines TRBV18 with TRBJ1-5, with D maybe TRBD1 (6 bases). The V gene lost 3 bases and the J gene lost 7 bases, with 13 bases spanning the gap. This CDR3 contains 14 residues. Per germline, CDR1 KGHSH and CDR2 LQKENI. The CDR3, as DNA: TGTGCCAGCTCACCGCCGGGACAAAAGCAGCCCCAGCATTTT. Residues: CASSPPGQKQPQHF.

This clone was detected once. V is TRBV13 and J is TRBJ1-6; TRBD1 agrees at 10 bases. Germline V gene sequence: CDR1 PRHDT, CDR2 FYEKMQ (reference sequence). CDR3 length equals 16 residues. The ends lost 5 bases at V and 10 bases at J; junction bases unmatched: 11. DNA of the CDR3: TGTGCCAGCAGCCTCGGGACGGGGACAGGGGACTCACCCCTCCACTTT. It encodes CASSLGTGTGDSPLHF.

This clone has a handful of counts. This chain links TRBV4-1 with TRBJ2-2, with TRBD1 matching over 7 bases. This CDR3 is built from 14 residues. The J segment lost 9 bases and the V segment lost 4 bases, leaving 8 bases of the junction unmatched. In germline, CDR1 is MGHRA, CDR2 YSYEKL. CDR3 in DNA: TGCGCCAGCAGCCTCCGACAGGGTTCGTGGGAGCTGTTTTTT. This sequence encodes CASSLRQGSWELFF.

The chain couples TRBV30 to TRBJ1-5; D not resolved. From germline, CDR1 is GTSNPN and CDR2 SVGIG (reference sequence). This CDR3 has 15 residues. Trimming shortened V by 0 bases and J by 8 bases, and 17 bases separated the two germline ends. In DNA form, the CDR3 reads TGTGCCTGGAGTGTACCGACGGGAGTCTTGAAGCCCCAGCATTTT. This codes for CAWSVPTGVLKPQHF.

The chain couples TRBV5-5 to TRBJ1-2, with D possibly TRBD1 on 5 matching bases. The CDR3 contains 15 residues. V lost 1 base and J 0 bases, leaving 10 bases between the germline ends. Per germline, CDR1 SGHKS and CDR2 YYEKEE (reference sequence). CDR3 protein: CASSLQGTTNYGYTF. The CDR3 DNA sequence: TGTGCCAGCAGCTTGCAGGGAACCACTAACTATGGCTACACCTTC.